These 18 T cell receptor beta chains originate from one sample sequenced in a study of T cell changes during pregnancy in multiple sclerosis. Profiling relied on immunoSEQ multiplex PCR, and the TCRdb table lists in-frame clones only, not all of them. The sample shows approximately 23,000 clones, 75% to 95% of them seen only once. This sample comprised CD4+ T cells from peripheral blood mononuclear cells, obtained in the third trimester of pregnancy. These receptors were taken from a female donor in good health, enrolled as a control in a pregnancy study.

The chain links TRBV6-6 to TRBJ1-2; D might be TRBD1 (6 bases). This CDR3 is built from 16 residues. Trimming shortened V by 2 bases and J by 4 bases, and 17 bases separated the two germline ends. Per the germline V gene, CDR1 is MNHNY and CDR2 is SVGAGI (reference sequence). CDR3 protein: CASSYLPGGLGYGYTF. CDR3 DNA sequence: TGTGCCAGCAGTTACCTACCCGGGGGGCTGGGCTATGGCTACACCTTC.

The genes are TRBV27 and TRBJ2-3, with D possibly being TRBD1 (6 bases). V was pared by 6 bases and J by 3 bases, with 16 bases between. The CDR3 contains 15 residues. The germline gives CDR1 MNHEY, CDR2 SMNVEV (reference sequence). In nucleotides, the CDR3 is TGTGCCAGCAGCTCACAGGGTAGGGAGACAGATACGCAGTATTTT. Amino acids: CASSSQGRETDTQYF.

The CDR3 reads CASSQPQGGLAGADNEQFF. The CDR3 DNA sequence: TGTGCCAGCAGCCAACCCCAAGGGGGGCTAGCGGGGGCCGACAATGAGCAGTTCTTC. This chain uses TRBV4-2 with TRBJ2-1, with TRBD2 matching 10 bases. In germline, CDR1 is LGHNA, CDR2 YNFKEQ. This CDR3 is 19 amino acids long. The V and J ends lost 2 bases and 5 bases, in that order; junction bases with no gene match: 15.

As to this clone: Other nucleotide sequences in the sample specify the same CDR3. V usage is TRBV28 and J usage is TRBJ1-4; perhaps TRBD1 as D (5 bases). The V and J ends lost 2 bases and 7 bases respectively, with 11 bases between them. The CDR3 runs to 14 residues. CDR1 is MDHEN and CDR2 is SYDVKM in the germline V gene. The CDR3 is CASSLGPGGEKLFF. Here the CDR3 DNA reads TGTGCCAGCAGTTTAGGACCCGGGGGTGAAAAACTGTTTTTT.

This clone was observed a handful of times. V and J are TRBV7-6 and TRBJ1-4, with 9 bases identical to TRBD1. The V segment lost 1 base and the J segment 8 bases; nucleotides outside the gene matches: 5. CDR3 length: 15 residues. The germline V gene has CDR1 SGHVS and CDR2 FNYEAQ. CDR3 protein: CASSLEGQGYEKLFF. CDR3 bases: TGTGCCAGCAGCTTAGAGGGACAGGGATACGAAAAACTGTTTTTT.

This chain uses TRBV7-2 with TRBJ2-1; 11 bases align to TRBD2. The trim removed 4 bases at V and 6 bases at J, leaving 8 bases unmatched. Germline CDR1 is SGHTA and CDR2 is FQGNSA. CDR3 length: 16 residues. The DNA for the CDR3 is TGTGCCAGCAGCTGGGGCGGTAGCGGGGGGGCCAATGAGCAGTTCTTC. As protein: CASSWGGSGGANEQFF.

In its sample, this clone was seen a few times. V is TRBV10-1 and J is TRBJ2-1, with TRBD2 identical over 12 bases. Germline-derived CDR1 and CDR2 are WNHNN and SYGVQD (reference sequence). The V segment lost 6 bases and the J segment 10 bases; nucleotides outside the gene matches: 10. The length of the CDR3 is 15 residues. CDR3 residues: CASSLAGGPQAEQFF. The CDR3 DNA sequence: TGCGCCAGCAGCCTAGCGGGAGGGCCGCAAGCGGAGCAGTTCTTC.

The CDR3 sequence: CASSLAGLAAVGNEQFF. The CDR3 bases are TGTGCCAGCAGCTTAGCCGGGCTAGCGGCCGTGGGGAATGAGCAGTTCTTC. This chain links TRBV7-9 with TRBJ2-1; TRBD2 aligns across 7 bases. The CDR3 is made up of 17 amino acids. The ends lost 0 bases at V and 7 bases at J; junction bases unmatched: 12. Germline values: CDR1 SEHNR, CDR2 FQNEAQ (reference sequence).

The genes are TRBV5-1 and TRBJ2-7, with a weak D call TRBD1 (5 bases). V shed 1 base and J shed 0 bases, with 8 bases lying between them. The CDR3 extends over 14 amino acids. Germline CDR1 SGHRS, CDR2 YFSETQ. The CDR3 DNA reads as TGCGCCAGCAGCTTGTATGACAGCTCCTACGAGCAGTACTTC. Its translation: CASSLYDSSYEQYF.

CDR3 residues: CASSLSGASEKLFF. DNA for the CDR3: TGCGCCAGCAGCTTGAGCGGGGCAAGCGAAAAACTGTTTTTT. V gene TRBV5-1 combines with J gene TRBJ1-4, with D perhaps TRBD1 (5 bases). Germline lookup yields CDR1 SGHRS and CDR2 YFSETQ. The CDR3 consists of 14 residues. The V and J ends lost 1 base and 8 bases respectively, with 12 bases between them.

This clone appeared once. The chain employs TRBV5-6 and TRBJ2-1, with D maybe TRBD2 (6 bases). With 2 bases removed from V and 4 bases from J, the gap between germline ends came to 13 bases. The CDR3 runs to 15 residues. The germline gives CDR1 SGHDT, CDR2 YYEEEE. The CDR3 here is CASSLTGGDYNEQFF. In nucleotides, the CDR3 is TGTGCCAGCAGCTTAACAGGCGGGGATTACAATGAGCAGTTCTTC.

The CDR3: CASRGDRSNYGYTF. Here the CDR3 DNA reads TGTGCCAGCAGAGGGGACAGGTCCAACTATGGCTACACCTTC. The rearrangement joins TRBV2 to TRBJ1-2; 8 bases align to TRBD1. Germline V gene lookup returns CDR1 SNHLY and CDR2 FYNNEI. There are 14 residues in the CDR3. Losses at the gene ends were 6 bases for V and 2 bases for J; bases not matched to a gene: 5.

This clone was recorded once. V is TRBV4-1 and J is TRBJ1-1; 10 positions agree with TRBD1. Germline loops: CDR1 MGHRA, CDR2 YSYEKL. V was pared by 3 bases and J by 3 bases, with 7 bases of the junction left unmatched. The CDR3 spans 16 residues. The chain's CDR3 is CASSHGQGVTYTEAFF. CDR3 bases: TGCGCCAGCAGCCATGGACAGGGGGTTACTTACACTGAAGCTTTCTTT.

This chain joins TRBV6-1 and TRBJ1-3; possible D gene TRBD1, 5 bases. Trimming shortened V by 4 bases and J by 0 bases, and 13 bases separated the two germline ends. The length of the CDR3 is 16 residues. CDR1 is MNHNS and CDR2 is SASEGT in the germline V gene. The CDR3: CASSGHDSHSGNTIYF. CDR3 nucleotides: TGTGCCAGCAGTGGACACGACAGCCACTCTGGAAACACCATATATTTT.

This chain uses TRBV6-1 with TRBJ2-3, with a weak D call TRBD2 (6 bases). Looked up from germline, CDR1 is MNHNS and CDR2 is SASEGT. V dropped 4 bases and J dropped 0 bases, with 11 bases sitting between them. CDR3 length equals 15 residues. CDR3 region: CASSALAWSTDTQYF. The CDR3 bases are TGTGCCAGCAGTGCCCTAGCGTGGAGCACAGATACGCAGTATTTT.

CDR3 amino acids: CAWSVGAGGGLTPLHF. In DNA, the CDR3 is TGTGCCTGGAGTGTAGGGGCAGGGGGCGGTCTGACACCCCTCCACTTT. J is TRBJ1-6 and V is TRBV30, with 8 bases identical to TRBD1. V dropped 0 bases and J dropped 11; count of bases not matched to a gene: 12. Germline CDR1 and CDR2: GTSNPN and SVGIG (reference sequence). The CDR3 is 16 amino acids. The full variable domain, in which reference TRBV30 and TRBJ1-6 provide the parts outside the CDR3, is SQTIHQWPATLVQPVGSPLSLECTVEGTSNPNLYWYRQAAGRGLQLLFYSVGIGQISSEVPQNLSASRPQDRQFILSSKKLLLSDSGFYLCAWSVGAGGGLTPLHFGNGTRLTVT.

The chain is built from TRBV29-1 and TRBJ2-1; TRBD2 aligns across 7 bases. After removal of 4 bases from V and 0 bases from J, the junction contained 6 bases not matched to a gene. The germline V gene encodes CDR1 SQVTM and CDR2 ANQGSEA. This CDR3 region has 15 residues. The CDR3: CSVGMGGGSYNEQFF. Here the CDR3 DNA reads TGCAGCGTTGGAATGGGGGGGGGCTCCTACAATGAGCAGTTCTTC.

This chain uses TRBV19 with TRBJ2-7; tentative D call: TRBD1 (5 bases). V was clipped by 10 bases and J by 4 bases, with 20 bases between them. Germline CDR1 is LNHDA and CDR2 is SQIVND (reference sequence). The CDR3 has 14 residues. CDR3 bases: TGTGCCACCACTCCCGGGCCAGGGCAATACGAGCAGTACTTC. Translating it yields CATTPGPGQYEQYF.